What follows are 7 T cell receptor beta chains derived from one specimen sequenced in a study of T cell repertoires in cytomegalovirus infection. TCRdb passed the reads through MiXCR, listing each CDR3 protein once. Seen here are approximately 110,000 distinct CDR3 sequences, 32% observed once, and the top ten hold 45% to 65%. No cognate antigen is known for these TCRs. Here the sequenced sample was CD8+ T cells from cultured PBMCs, taken from culture after CMV antigen stimulation. The receptors stem from a human donor in good health (CMV status not recorded). Some clones in this sample may be carry-over from other donors' samples.

This clonotype was observed at least ten times. The J gene is TRBJ1-2, the V gene TRBV7-2; D is ambiguous. The CDR3 is 12 residues long. CDR1 and CDR2 (germline): SGHTA, FQGNSA. V gave up 3 bases and J gave up 7 bases, with 9 bases separating them. The chain's CDR3 is CASSFMEFGYTF. Here the CDR3 DNA reads TGTGCCAGCAGCTTTATGGAATTTGGCTACACCTTC.

The chain joins TRBV20-1 to TRBJ2-7, with TRBD2 as a possible D gene (6 bases). Trimming left V 0 bases short and J 0 bases short, with 9 bases between. Germline CDR1 and CDR2: DFQATT and SNEGSKA (reference sequence). This CDR3 has 14 amino acids. The chain's CDR3 is CSAREAGRSYEQYF. CDR3 in DNA: TGCAGTGCTAGAGAGGCGGGGCGCTCCTACGAGCAGTACTTC.

This clonotype appeared a few times. For the CDR3, the DNA is TGTGCTAGTGTTTGGTGGGCAGCATACAATGAGCAGTTCTTC. Its translation: CASVWWAAYNEQFF. This sequence joins TRBV12-5 and TRBJ2-1; D is unclear. The germline CDR1 and CDR2 sequences are LGHNT and FRNRAP. Trimming stripped 7 bases from V and 4 bases from J, with 14 bases between. CDR3 length: 14 amino acids. Full variable domain (missing parts from reference TRBV12-5 and TRBJ2-1): DARVTQTPRHKVTEMGQEVTMRCQPILGHNTVFWYRQTMMQGLELLAYFRNRAPLDDSGMPKDRFSAEMPDATLATLKIQPSEPRDSAVYFCASVWWAAYNEQFFGPGTRLTVL.

This clonotype was seen more than once but under ten times. J is TRBJ2-1 and V is TRBV9; D may be TRBD1 or TRBD2 (5 bases each). Germline loops: CDR1 SGDLS, CDR2 YYNGEE. Trimming removed 3 bases at V and 8 bases at J, with 15 bases between. The CDR3 is 14 residues long. CDR3 region: CASSAPSEGHEQFF. DNA of the CDR3: TGTGCCAGCAGCGCCCCCTCAGAGGGGCATGAGCAGTTCTTC. Full variable domain (missing parts from reference TRBV9 and TRBJ2-1): DSGVTQTPKHLITATGQRVTLRCSPRSGDLSVYWYQQSLDQGLQFLIQYYNGEERAKGNILERFSAQQFPDLHSELNLSSLELGDSALYFCASSAPSEGHEQFFGPGTRLTVL.

This sequence joins TRBV15 and TRBJ1-5; D call uncertain. Looked up from germline, CDR1 is LNHNV and CDR2 is YYDKDF (reference sequence). The germline V and J ends were trimmed by 6 bases and 5 bases, with 14 bases remaining between them. This CDR3 contains 14 residues. In DNA form, the CDR3 reads TGTGCCACCAGAAAGGACTTTCCCCATCAGCCCCAGCATTTT. This sequence encodes CATRKDFPHQPQHF.

A few counts support this clonotype. V usage is TRBV7-8 and J usage is TRBJ2-2, with TRBD2 identical over 10 bases. The CDR3 extends over 15 amino acids. Trimming at V came to 6 bases and at J to 10 bases, leaving 11 bases not matched to a gene. Per the germline V gene, CDR1 is SGHVS and CDR2 is FQNEAQ. The DNA of the CDR3 is TGTGCCAGCAGGGGCACAAGCGGGGGGGCCGAGGAGCTGTTTTTT. Translating gives CASRGTSGGAEELFF.

This clonotype turned up a few times. The chain combines TRBV7-2 with TRBJ2-1; D remains unclear. V was shortened by 7 bases and J by 6 bases, with 16 bases between the two germline ends. CDR3 size: 14 residues. CDR1 is SGHTA, CDR2 FQGNSA, per germline. The CDR3 region has the DNA TGTGCCAGCACATTCGCAGATTTGACCAATGAGCAGTTCTTC. This codes for CASTFADLTNEQFF.